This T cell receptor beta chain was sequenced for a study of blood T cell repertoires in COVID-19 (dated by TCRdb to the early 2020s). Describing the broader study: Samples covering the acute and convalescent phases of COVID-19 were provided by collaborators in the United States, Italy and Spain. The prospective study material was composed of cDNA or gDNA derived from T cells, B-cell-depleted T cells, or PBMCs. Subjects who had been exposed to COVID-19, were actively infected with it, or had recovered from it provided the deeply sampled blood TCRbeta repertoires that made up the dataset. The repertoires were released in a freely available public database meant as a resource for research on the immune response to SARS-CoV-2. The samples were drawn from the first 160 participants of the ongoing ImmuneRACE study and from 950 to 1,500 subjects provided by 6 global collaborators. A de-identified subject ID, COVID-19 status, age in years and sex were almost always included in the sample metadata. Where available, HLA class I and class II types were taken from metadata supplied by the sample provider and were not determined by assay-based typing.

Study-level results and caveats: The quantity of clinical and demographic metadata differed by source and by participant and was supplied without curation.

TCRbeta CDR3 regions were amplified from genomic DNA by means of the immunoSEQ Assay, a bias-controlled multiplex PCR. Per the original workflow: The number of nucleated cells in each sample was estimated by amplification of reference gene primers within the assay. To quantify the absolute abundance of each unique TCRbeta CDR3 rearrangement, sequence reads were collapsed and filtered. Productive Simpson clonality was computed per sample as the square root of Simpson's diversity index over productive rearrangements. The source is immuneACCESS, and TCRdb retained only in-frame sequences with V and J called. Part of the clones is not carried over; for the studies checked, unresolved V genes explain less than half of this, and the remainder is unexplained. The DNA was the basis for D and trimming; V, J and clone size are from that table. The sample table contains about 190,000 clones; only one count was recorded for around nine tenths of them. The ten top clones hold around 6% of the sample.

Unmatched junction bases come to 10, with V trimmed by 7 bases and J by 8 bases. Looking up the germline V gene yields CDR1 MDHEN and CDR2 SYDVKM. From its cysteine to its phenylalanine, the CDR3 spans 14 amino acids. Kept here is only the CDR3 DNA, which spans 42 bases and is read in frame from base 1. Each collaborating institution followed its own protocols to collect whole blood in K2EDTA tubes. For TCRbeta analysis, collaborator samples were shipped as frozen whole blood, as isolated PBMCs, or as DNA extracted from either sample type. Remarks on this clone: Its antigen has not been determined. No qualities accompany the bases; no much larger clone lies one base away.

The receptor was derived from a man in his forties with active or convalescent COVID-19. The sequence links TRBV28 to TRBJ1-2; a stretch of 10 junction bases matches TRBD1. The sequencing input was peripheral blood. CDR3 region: CASTSPGTGDGYTF. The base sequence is TGTGCCAGCACCAGCCCGGGGACAGGGGACGGCTACACCTTC.